This T cell receptor (beta chain) derives from a study of shared clonotypes between healthy human individuals. As for the study in general: The donors, two women and a few men, were aged 18 to 49. Study results and caveats: A handful of donors showed sharing of around 5% of naive CD4 clonotypes.

A CD45RA+ naive subset and a CD45RA-negative memory subset were split from CD4+ cells. On this clone itself: What it binds is unknown.

Clones were read by immunoSEQ multiplex PCR, and TCRdb kept only the in-frame ones, dropping some. In the table there are 2.3 million or so clones, approximately 95% of which are singletons. Per the germline V gene, CDR1 is MDHEN and CDR2 is SYDVKM. V shed 6 bases, J shed 5 bases, and the junction held 11 bases outside the gene matches. The CDR3 spans 15 residues. This TCR was sampled from a man between 18 and 35 years old in good health. Some clones in this sample may be carry-over from other donors' samples. The sequenced sample consisted of naive CD4+ T cells from PBMCs. The sample's subset: CD45RA+ positively selected. The chain has TRBV28 and TRBJ1-2, with TRBD1 matching 8 bases. CDR3 DNA: TGTGCCAGCAGGTCAATCGGGACAGGTTTTTATGGCTACACCTTC. Encoded protein: CASRSIGTGFYGYTF.